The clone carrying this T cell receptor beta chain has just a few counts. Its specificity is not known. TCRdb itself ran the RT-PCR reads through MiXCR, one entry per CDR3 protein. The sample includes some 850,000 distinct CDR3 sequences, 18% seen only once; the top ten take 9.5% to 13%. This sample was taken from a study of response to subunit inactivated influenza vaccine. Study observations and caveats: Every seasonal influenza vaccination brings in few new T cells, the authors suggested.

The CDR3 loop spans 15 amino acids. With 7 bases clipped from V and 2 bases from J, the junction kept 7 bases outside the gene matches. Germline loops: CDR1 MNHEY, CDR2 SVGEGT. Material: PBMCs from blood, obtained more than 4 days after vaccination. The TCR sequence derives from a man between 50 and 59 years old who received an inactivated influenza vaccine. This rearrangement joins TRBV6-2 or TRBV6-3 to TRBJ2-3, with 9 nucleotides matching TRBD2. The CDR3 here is CASTKAGGYTDTQYF. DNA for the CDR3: TGTGCCAGCACTAAAGCGGGGGGATACACAGATACGCAGTATTTT.